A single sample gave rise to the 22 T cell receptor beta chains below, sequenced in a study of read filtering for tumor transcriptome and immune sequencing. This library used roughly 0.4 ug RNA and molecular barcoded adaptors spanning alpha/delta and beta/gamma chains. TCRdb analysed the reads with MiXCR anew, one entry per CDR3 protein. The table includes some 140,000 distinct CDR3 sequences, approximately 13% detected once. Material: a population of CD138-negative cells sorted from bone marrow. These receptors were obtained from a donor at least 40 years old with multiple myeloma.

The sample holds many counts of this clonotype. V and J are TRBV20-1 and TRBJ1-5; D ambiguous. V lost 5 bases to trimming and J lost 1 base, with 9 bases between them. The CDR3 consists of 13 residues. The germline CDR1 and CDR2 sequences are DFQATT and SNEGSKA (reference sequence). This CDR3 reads CSARTASNQPQHF. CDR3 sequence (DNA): TGCAGTGCTCGGACGGCCAGCAATCAGCCCCAGCATTTT.

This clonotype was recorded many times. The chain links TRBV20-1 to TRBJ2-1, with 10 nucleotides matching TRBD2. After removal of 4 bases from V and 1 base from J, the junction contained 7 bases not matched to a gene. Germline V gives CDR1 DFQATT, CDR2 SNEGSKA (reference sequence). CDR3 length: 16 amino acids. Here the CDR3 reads CSAMVAGGRSYNEQFF. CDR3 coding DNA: TGCAGTGCTATGGTAGCGGGAGGCAGGTCCTACAATGAGCAGTTCTTC.

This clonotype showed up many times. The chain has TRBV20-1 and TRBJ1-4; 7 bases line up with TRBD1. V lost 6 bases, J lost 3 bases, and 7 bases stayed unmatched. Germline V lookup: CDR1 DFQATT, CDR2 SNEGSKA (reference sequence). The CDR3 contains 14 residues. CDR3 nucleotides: TGCAGTGCATTCTCCGGGACAGCTAATGAAAAACTGTTTTTT. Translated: CSAFSGTANEKLFF.

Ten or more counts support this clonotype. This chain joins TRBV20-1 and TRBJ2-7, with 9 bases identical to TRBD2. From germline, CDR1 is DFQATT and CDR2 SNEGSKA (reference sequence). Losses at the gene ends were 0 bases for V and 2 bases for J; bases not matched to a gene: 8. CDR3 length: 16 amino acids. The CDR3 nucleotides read TGCAGTGCTAGAGATTCGAGTAGCGGGGGACCCTACGAGCAGTACTTC. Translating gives CSARDSSSGGPYEQYF.

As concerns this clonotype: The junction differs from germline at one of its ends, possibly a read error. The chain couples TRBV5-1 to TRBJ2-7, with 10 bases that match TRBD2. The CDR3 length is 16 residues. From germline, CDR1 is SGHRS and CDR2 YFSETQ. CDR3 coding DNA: TGCGCCAGCAGCTTGGCCCGGGCTAGCGGGAGTTACGGGCAGTACTTC. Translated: CASSLARASGSYGQYF.

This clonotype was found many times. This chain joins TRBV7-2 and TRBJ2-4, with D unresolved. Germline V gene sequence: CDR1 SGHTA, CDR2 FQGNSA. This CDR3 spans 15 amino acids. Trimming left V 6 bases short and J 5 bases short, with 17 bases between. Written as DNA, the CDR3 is TGTGCCAGCAGTACAATAACTGGGCCAGAAAACATTCAGTACTTC. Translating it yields CASSTITGPENIQYF.

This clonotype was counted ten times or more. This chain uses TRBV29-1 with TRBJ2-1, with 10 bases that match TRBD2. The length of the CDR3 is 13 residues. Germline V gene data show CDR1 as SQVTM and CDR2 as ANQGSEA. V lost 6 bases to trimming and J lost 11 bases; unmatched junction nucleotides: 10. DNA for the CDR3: TGCAGCGTGGCCCTAGCGGGAGCATATAAGCAGTTCTTC. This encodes CSVALAGAYKQFF.

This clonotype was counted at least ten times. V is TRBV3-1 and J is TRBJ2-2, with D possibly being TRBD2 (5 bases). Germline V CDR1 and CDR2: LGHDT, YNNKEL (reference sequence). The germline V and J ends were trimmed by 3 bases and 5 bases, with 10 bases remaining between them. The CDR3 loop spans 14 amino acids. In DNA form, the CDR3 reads TGTGCCAGCAGCCATCGGGGTTTGACCGGGGAGCTGTTTTTT. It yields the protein CASSHRGLTGELFF.

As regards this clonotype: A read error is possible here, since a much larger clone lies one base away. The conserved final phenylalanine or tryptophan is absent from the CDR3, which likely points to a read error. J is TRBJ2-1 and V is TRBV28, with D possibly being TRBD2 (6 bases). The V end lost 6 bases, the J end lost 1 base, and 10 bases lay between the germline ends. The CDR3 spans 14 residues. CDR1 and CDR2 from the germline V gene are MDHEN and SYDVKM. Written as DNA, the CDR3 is TGTGCCAGCAGGTTGGCGGGGTCCTACAATGAGCAGTTCCTC. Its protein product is CASRLAGSYNEQFL.

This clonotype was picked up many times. The CDR3 DNA reads as TGTGCCATCCGGCTAGCGGGGGAGGAGACCCAGTACTTC. It is translated as CAIRLAGEETQYF. The gene calls are TRBV7-9 and TRBJ2-5; 10 positions agree with TRBD2. The CDR3 runs 13 residues. V lost 10 bases, J lost 5 bases, and 7 bases stayed unmatched. Looked up from germline, CDR1 is SEHNR and CDR2 is FQNEAQ (reference sequence).

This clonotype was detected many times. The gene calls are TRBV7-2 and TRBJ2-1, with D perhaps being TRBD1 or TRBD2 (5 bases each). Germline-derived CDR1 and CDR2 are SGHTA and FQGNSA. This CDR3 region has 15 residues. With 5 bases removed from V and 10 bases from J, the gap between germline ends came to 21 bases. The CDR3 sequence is CASSPTLGRAREQFF. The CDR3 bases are TGTGCCAGCAGCCCTACTCTGGGACGTGCCAGGGAGCAGTTCTTC. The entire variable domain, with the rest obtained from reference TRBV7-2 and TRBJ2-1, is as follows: GAGVSQSPSNKVTEKGKDVELRCDPISGHTALYWYRQSLGQGLEFLIYFQGNSAPDKSGLPSDRFSAERTGGSVSTLTIQRTQQEDSAVYLCASSPTLGRAREQFFGPGTRLTVL.

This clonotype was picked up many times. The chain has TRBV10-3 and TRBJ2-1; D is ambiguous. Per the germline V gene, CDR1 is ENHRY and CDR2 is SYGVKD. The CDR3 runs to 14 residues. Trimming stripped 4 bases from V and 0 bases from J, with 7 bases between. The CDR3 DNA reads TGTGCCATCAGTGCGGCCGGCTCCTACAATGAGCAGTTCTTC. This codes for CAISAAGSYNEQFF.

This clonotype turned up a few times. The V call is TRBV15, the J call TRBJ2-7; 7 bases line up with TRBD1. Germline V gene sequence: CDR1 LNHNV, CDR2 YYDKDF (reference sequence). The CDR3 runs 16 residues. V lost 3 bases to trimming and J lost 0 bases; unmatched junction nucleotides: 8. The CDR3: CATSSRQGQSSYEQYF. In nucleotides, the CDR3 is TGTGCCACCAGCAGTAGACAGGGCCAAAGCTCCTACGAGCAGTACTTC.

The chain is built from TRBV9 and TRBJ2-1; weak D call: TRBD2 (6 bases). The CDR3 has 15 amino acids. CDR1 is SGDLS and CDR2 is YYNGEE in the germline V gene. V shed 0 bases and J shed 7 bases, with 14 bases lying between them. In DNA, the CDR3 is TGTGCCAGCAGCGTAGGGGGGAGGAAATGGAATGAGCAGTTCTTC. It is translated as CASSVGGRKWNEQFF.

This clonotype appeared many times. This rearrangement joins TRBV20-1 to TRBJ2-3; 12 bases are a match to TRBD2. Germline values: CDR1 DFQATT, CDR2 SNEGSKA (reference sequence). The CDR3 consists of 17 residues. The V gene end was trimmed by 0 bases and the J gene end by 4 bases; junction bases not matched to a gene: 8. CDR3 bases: TGCAGTGCTAGAGACCTCCGGACTAGCGGGAAGGCAGATACGCAGTATTTT. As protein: CSARDLRTSGKADTQYF.

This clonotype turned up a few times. CDR3 bases: TGTGCCAGCAGCTTCCCCGGCGCGGGCGAGCAGTACTTC. Amino acid sequence: CASSFPGAGEQYF. V gene TRBV5-4 combines with J gene TRBJ2-7, with D tentatively TRBD2 (5 bases). The CDR3 extends over 13 amino acids. The germline gives CDR1 SGHNT, CDR2 YYREEE (reference sequence). V was clipped by 2 bases and J by 6 bases, with 12 bases between them.

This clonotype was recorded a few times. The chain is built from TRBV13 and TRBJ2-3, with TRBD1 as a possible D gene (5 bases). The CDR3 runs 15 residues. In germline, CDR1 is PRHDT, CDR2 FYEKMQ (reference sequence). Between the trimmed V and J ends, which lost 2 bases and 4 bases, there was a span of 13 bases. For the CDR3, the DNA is TGTGCCAGCAGCTTAACCCTCGAACAGGCAGATACGCAGTATTTT. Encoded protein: CASSLTLEQADTQYF. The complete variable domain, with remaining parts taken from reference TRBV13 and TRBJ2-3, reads AAGVIQSPRHLIKEKRETATLKCYPIPRHDTVYWYQQGPGQDPQFLISFYEKMQSDKGSIPDRFSAQQFSDYHSELNMSSLELGDSALYFCASSLTLEQADTQYFGPGTRLTVL.

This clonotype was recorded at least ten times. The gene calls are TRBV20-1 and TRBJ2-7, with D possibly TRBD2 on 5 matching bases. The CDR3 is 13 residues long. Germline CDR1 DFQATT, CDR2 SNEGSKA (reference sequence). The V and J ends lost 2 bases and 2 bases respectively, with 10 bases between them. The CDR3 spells CSARSQTTYEQYF. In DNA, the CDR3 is TGCAGTGCTAGAAGCCAGACTACCTACGAGCAGTACTTC.

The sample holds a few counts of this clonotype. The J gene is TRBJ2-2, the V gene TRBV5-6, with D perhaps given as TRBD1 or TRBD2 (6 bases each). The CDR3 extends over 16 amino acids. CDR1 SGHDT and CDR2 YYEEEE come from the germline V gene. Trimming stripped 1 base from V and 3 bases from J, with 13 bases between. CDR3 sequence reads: CASSLRWRGDTGELFF. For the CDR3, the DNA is TGTGCCAGCAGCTTGCGGTGGAGGGGGGACACCGGGGAGCTGTTTTTT.

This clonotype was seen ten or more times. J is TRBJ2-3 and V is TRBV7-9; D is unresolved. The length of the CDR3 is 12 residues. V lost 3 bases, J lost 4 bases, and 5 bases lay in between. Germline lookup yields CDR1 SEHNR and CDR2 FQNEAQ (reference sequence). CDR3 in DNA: TGTGCCAGCAGCTTCCAGGCAGATACGCAGTATTTT. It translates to CASSFQADTQYF.

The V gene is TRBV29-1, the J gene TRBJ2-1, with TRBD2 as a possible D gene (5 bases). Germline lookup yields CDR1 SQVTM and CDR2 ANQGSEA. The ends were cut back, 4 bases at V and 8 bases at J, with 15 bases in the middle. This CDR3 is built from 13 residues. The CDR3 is CSVGGLRPYEQFF. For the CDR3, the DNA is TGCAGCGTTGGAGGACTCCGTCCTTATGAGCAGTTCTTC.

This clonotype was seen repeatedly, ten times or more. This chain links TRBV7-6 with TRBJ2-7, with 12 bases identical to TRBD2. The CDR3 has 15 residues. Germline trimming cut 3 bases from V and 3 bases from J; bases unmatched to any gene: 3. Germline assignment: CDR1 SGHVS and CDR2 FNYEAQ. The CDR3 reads CASSLTSGSVYEQYF. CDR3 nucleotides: TGTGCCAGCAGCTTGACTAGCGGGAGTGTCTACGAGCAGTACTTC. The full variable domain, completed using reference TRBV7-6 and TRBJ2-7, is GAGVSQSPRYKVTKRGQDVALRCDPISGHVSLYWYRQALGQGPEFLTYFNYEAQQDKSGLPNDRFSAERPEGSISTLTIQRTEQRDSAMYRCASSLTSGSVYEQYFGPGTRLTVT.